The clone carrying this T cell receptor beta chain was found a few times. Its specificity is unknown. This sample is drawn from a study of blood T cells in healthy people across ages. The CDR3 has 13 amino acids. Trimming took 3 bases from V and 4 from J, leaving 9 bases between them. Primers used in a second PCR of about 6 to 12 cycles were a sample-barcoded 5' primer and a J-beta primer mix. The yield of each sample was at least 2.5 million CDR3-containing paired-end reads. One entry per CDR3 protein results from TCRdb running MiXCR on the 5' RACE reads. Of under 1,100,000 distinct CDR3 sequences listed, less than 25% are singletons. Study conclusions and caveats: Samples with more naive T cells showed higher observed beta diversity.

This same sample was also part of a study on T cells of mothers and their children.

The genes are TRBV12-3 or TRBV12-4 and TRBJ2-5; D remains unclear. Sequenced sample: blood. This receptor was taken from a girl aged 2 to 10 in good health. The CDR3 loop reads CASSLWARETQYF. The CDR3 DNA sequence: TGTGCCAGCAGTTTGTGGGCCAGAGAGACCCAGTACTTC.